This T cell receptor (beta chain) was sequenced in a study of T-cell memory formation after mild COVID-19. TCR alpha and TCR beta cDNA libraries carrying sample barcodes and UMIs came from 5'RACE with constant-segment primers. TCRdb redid the calling of the 5' RACE reads with MiXCR, one entry per CDR3 protein. Among 90,000 to 120,000 distinct CDR3 sequences listed, roughly a sixth were seen once. About this clonotype: Its specificity is unknown.

Regarding the study as a whole: Largely, contracting CD4+ clones fell within CM and EM, and contracting CD8+ clones within EMRA. Pre-infection memory carried some responding clones, suggesting that cross-reactive memory joined.

In germline, CDR1 is LNHDA, CDR2 SQIVND (reference sequence). With 6 bases clipped from V and 9 bases from J, the junction kept 6 bases outside the gene matches. CDR3 length equals 13 residues. This TCR derives from a man between 18 and 35 years old who had mild COVID-19 (a few samples of this study predate the infection). Cell type and time point are not known. Sequencing was done on a sample of PBMCs or a T cell subset sorted from them (not recorded which). The chain is built from TRBV19 and TRBJ2-1; TRBD1 matches 9 bases. The CDR3 DNA follows: TGTGCCAGTAGCGACAGGGGGACCGCTGAGCAGTTCTTC. Amino acids: CASSDRGTAEQFF.